This T cell receptor beta chain was identified in a study of shared clonotypes between healthy human individuals. Germline CDR1 is SQVTM and CDR2 is ANQGSEA. This CDR3 has 13 amino acids. Profiled with immunoSEQ multiplex PCR; TCRdb holds only in-frame clones, not every one. The sample holds 600,000 to 750,000 clones; 90% are singletons and the top ten take about 33%. The chain is built from TRBV29-1 and TRBJ1-2; the D gene is possibly TRBD1 (5 bases). This TCR was sampled from a man aged 18 to 29 in good health. Some clones in this sample may be carry-over from other donors' samples. Source material: memory CD8+ T cells from PBMCs. Subset of the sample: CD45RO+ cells pooled with CCR7-negative TemRA cells. Here the CDR3 DNA reads TGCAGTACCACCGACAGTGCTGGCTATGGCTACACCTTC. It translates to CSTTDSAGYGYTF.